These 16 T cell receptor beta chains were all obtained from the same sample, sequenced in a study of blood T cell repertoires in COVID-19. Profiling relied on immunoSEQ multiplex PCR, and the TCRdb table lists in-frame clones only, not all of them. The data hold 300,000 to 350,000 clones, with roughly 90% observed a single time. Sequencing was performed on peripheral blood. The receptor set was obtained from a woman under 40 with COVID-19, enrolled during active disease.

This chain uses TRBV28 with TRBJ1-2, with TRBD1 matching 10 bases. CDR3 length: 14 residues. V shed 4 bases and J 5 bases; nucleotides not matched to a gene: 4. Germline assignment: CDR1 MDHEN and CDR2 SYDVKM. This chain's CDR3 is CASSSRGQGYGYTF. In nucleotides, the CDR3 is TGTGCCAGCAGTTCGAGGGGACAGGGGTATGGCTACACCTTC.

The chain is built from TRBV19 and TRBJ2-7; 7 nucleotides line up with TRBD2. V shed 3 bases and J 3 bases; nucleotides not matched to a gene: 8. The CDR3 is made up of 15 amino acids. CDR1 is LNHDA and CDR2 is SQIVND in the germline V gene (reference sequence). The CDR3 here is CASSMGGRSVYEQYF. As DNA, the CDR3 is TGTGCCAGTAGTATGGGAGGGAGGAGTGTCTACGAGCAGTACTTC.

The chain combines TRBV29-1 with TRBJ1-1, with D unresolved. The germline gives CDR1 SQVTM, CDR2 ANQGSEA. This CDR3 has 14 amino acids. Trimming shortened V by 4 bases and J by 0 bases, and 12 bases separated the two germline ends. The CDR3 loop reads CSVVVGFLNTEAFF. The CDR3 region has the DNA TGCAGCGTTGTAGTCGGGTTCTTGAACACTGAAGCTTTCTTT.

The rearrangement uses TRBV5-1 and TRBJ1-4, with D perhaps matching TRBD1 (6 bases). The CDR3 spans 15 residues. Germline V lookup: CDR1 SGHRS, CDR2 YFSETQ. With 1 base removed from V and 6 bases from J, the gap between germline ends came to 13 bases. CDR3 bases: TGCGCCAGCAGCTTGAGAGGGTACAGGGATGAAAAACTGTTTTTT. Translated: CASSLRGYRDEKLFF.

The chain uses TRBV28 and TRBJ1-5, with unresolved D. V was clipped by 2 bases and J by 5 bases, with 10 bases between them. Germline CDR1 MDHEN, CDR2 SYDVKM. The CDR3 totals 14 residues. In DNA form, the CDR3 reads TGTGCCAGCAGTTTAAGAGGATCCGATCAGCCCCAGCATTTT. Translation gives CASSLRGSDQPQHF.

V gene TRBV2 combines with J gene TRBJ2-3, with D uncertain. CDR3 size: 12 residues. Trimming stripped 6 bases from V and 9 bases from J, with 13 bases between. Germline lookup yields CDR1 SNHLY and CDR2 FYNNEI. The CDR3 reads CASSLGAGTQYF. The CDR3, as DNA: TGTGCCAGCAGCCTTGGCGCAGGAACGCAGTATTTT.

V is TRBV5-1 and J is TRBJ1-1; 7 bases align to TRBD1. Germline loops: CDR1 SGHRS, CDR2 YFSETQ. The ends lost 4 bases at V and 0 bases at J; junction bases unmatched: 6. This CDR3 is 15 amino acids long. Written as DNA, the CDR3 is TGCGCCAGCAGCCCGGGACAGTTTATGAACACTGAAGCTTTCTTT. Encoded protein: CASSPGQFMNTEAFF.

This clone appeared a single time. The J gene is TRBJ2-7, the V gene TRBV28; the match to TRBD2 covers 8 bases. This CDR3 is 14 amino acids long. V dropped 7 bases and J dropped 5; count of bases not matched to a gene: 10. CDR1 and CDR2 (germline): MDHEN, SYDVKM. This CDR3 is CASKSAGEPHEQYF. The DNA of the CDR3 is TGTGCCAGCAAATCAGCGGGAGAACCCCACGAGCAGTACTTC.

J is TRBJ2-1 and V is TRBV29-1; 7 bases fit TRBD1. The CDR3 extends over 12 amino acids. Germline trimming cut 7 bases from V and 8 bases from J; bases unmatched to any gene: 8. The V gene's germline CDR1 is SQVTM and CDR2 ANQGSEA. This CDR3 is CSGRQGGDEQFF. The CDR3 bases are TGCAGCGGGAGACAGGGTGGGGATGAGCAGTTCTTC.

V gene TRBV9 combines with J gene TRBJ2-3; perhaps TRBD1 as D (5 bases). The CDR3 is 14 residues long. Trimming removed 2 bases at V and 1 base at J, with 8 bases between. Germline V gives CDR1 SGDLS, CDR2 YYNGEE. The CDR3 DNA is TGTGCCAGCAGCGTGACAGTGGGCACAGATACGCAGTATTTT. Translating gives CASSVTVGTDTQYF.

The gene calls are TRBV6-5 and TRBJ2-1; D ambiguous. V dropped 1 base and J dropped 12 bases, with 13 bases sitting between them. Germline CDR1 is MNHEY and CDR2 is SVGAGI. The CDR3 sequence is 13 residues long. CDR3 loop: CASSYYRSSGQFF. CDR3 nucleotide sequence: TGTGCCAGCAGTTACTATAGATCATCCGGGCAGTTCTTC.

The chain joins TRBV21-1 to TRBJ1-5; TRBD1, as called in the table, went unchecked against the DNA. TRBV21-1 is recorded as a pseudogene. This CDR3 is built from 15 residues. The CDR3 nucleotides read TGTGCCACCTCCGGACAGGGCGGTAGCAATCAGCCCCAGCATTTT. It yields the protein CATSGQGGSNQPQHF.

The V call is TRBV27, the J call TRBJ1-1, with 7 bases fitting TRBD1. Germline loops: CDR1 MNHEY, CDR2 SMNVEV (reference sequence). The CDR3 loop spans 16 amino acids. V lost 6 bases and J lost 0; bases outside the gene matches: 10. For the CDR3, the DNA is TGTGCCAGCAGGGGGGGACAGCGATTTATGAACACTGAAGCTTTCTTT. Translating it yields CASRGGQRFMNTEAFF.

The sample holds one count of this clone. The chain employs TRBV6-1 and TRBJ2-7; D is possibly TRBD1 (5 bases). Trimming removed 4 bases from V and 1 base from J, with 20 bases in between. The CDR3 is 17 residues long. The V gene's germline CDR1 is MNHNS and CDR2 SASEGT. This CDR3 reads CASSADVPAGISYEQYF. The CDR3 coding sequence is TGTGCCAGCAGTGCCGACGTACCGGCAGGGATTTCCTACGAGCAGTACTTC.

This clone showed up just a few times. The chain couples TRBV7-9 to TRBJ2-7; tentatively, D is TRBD1 (7 bases). V lost 5 bases, J lost 7 bases, and 15 bases lay in between. Germline CDR1 and CDR2: SEHNR and FQNEAQ (reference sequence). This CDR3 is built from 13 residues. The CDR3 sequence: CASSLEGAREQYF. The CDR3 DNA follows: TGTGCCAGCAGCCTGGAGGGGGCGCGGGAGCAGTACTTC.

The table lists this clone with a count of one. This chain uses TRBV19 with TRBJ1-2; 9 bases agree with TRBD1. Germline CDR1 LNHDA, CDR2 SQIVND (reference sequence). The ends lost 6 bases at V and 3 bases at J; junction bases unmatched: 8. The CDR3 consists of 15 residues. The CDR3 sequence: CASSLQGAADYGYTF. CDR3 nucleotide sequence: TGTGCCAGTAGCTTACAGGGGGCAGCTGACTATGGCTACACCTTC.